Reported below is one T cell receptor beta chain. These data originate in a study of spatial heterogeneity in lung cancer. Study overall: Raw reads showed each unique TCR and UMI combination turning up more than ten times on average.

Every TCR cDNA molecule bore its own unique molecular identifier. TCRdb redid the calling of the 5' RACE reads with MiXCR, one entry per CDR3 protein. The profile shows 35,000 to 55,000 distinct CDR3 sequences, approximately 13% of them singletons. The CDR3 loop spans 15 amino acids. Trimming took off 0 bases at V and 0 bases at J, with 9 bases between the two ends. Looked up from germline, CDR1 is SGDLS and CDR2 is YYNGEE. Time point indicated: sample taken at primary tumor resection. The donors comprised some 78 untreated early-stage non-small cell lung cancer patients. Unsorted whole RNA samples from tumor, nontumor lung or frozen PBMC were sequenced.

The receptor was derived from a male donor with early-stage non-small cell lung cancer. V and J are TRBV9 and TRBJ1-1; D is perhaps TRBD1 (6 bases). The sample here was PBMCs, taken at surgery. Written as DNA, the CDR3 is TGTGCCAGCAGCGTAGGGGGGCAGTTGAACACTGAAGCTTTCTTT. Amino acids: CASSVGGQLNTEAFF.